The 15 T cell receptor beta chains below come from one sample, sequenced in a study of shared clonotypes between healthy human individuals. Assay used: immunoSEQ multiplex PCR; TCRdb lists only in-frame clones, some missing. The table shows some 1,600,000 clones, with approximately 98% occurring only once. Sequencing was carried out using naive CD4+ T cells sorted from blood. Subset reported: CD45RA+ positively selected. The source is a man aged 25 to 40 in good health.

The chain has TRBV9 and TRBJ1-5, with 10 bases matching TRBD1. Losses at the gene ends were 4 bases for V and 5 bases for J; bases not matched to a gene: 3. The V gene's germline CDR1 is SGDLS and CDR2 YYNGEE. The CDR3 totals 14 residues. The CDR3 loop reads CASSPDRGHQPQHF. CDR3 DNA sequence: TGTGCCAGCAGCCCCGACAGGGGGCATCAGCCCCAGCATTTT. Together with reference TRBV9 and TRBJ1-5, the CDR3 gives the full variable domain: DSGVTQTPKHLITATGQRVTLRCSPRSGDLSVYWYQQSLDQGLQFLIQYYNGEERAKGNILERFSAQQFPDLHSELNLSSLELGDSALYFCASSPDRGHQPQHFGDGTRLSIL.

The chain combines TRBV2 with TRBJ1-4; no firm D call. Germline-derived CDR1 and CDR2 are SNHLY and FYNNEI. The CDR3 is 14 amino acids. V was trimmed by 7 bases and J by 4 bases, leaving 13 bases between them. CDR3 DNA: TGTGCCAGCACCCTCGTATGGGGTAATGAAAAACTGTTTTTT. It translates to CASTLVWGNEKLFF.

The V call is TRBV5-6, the J call TRBJ2-5, with 7 nucleotides matching TRBD1. This CDR3 is 14 amino acids long. Losses at the gene ends were 6 bases for V and 5 bases for J; bases not matched to a gene: 10. Germline values: CDR1 SGHDT, CDR2 YYEEEE. The CDR3: CASTGTVTRETQYF. For the CDR3, the DNA is TGTGCCAGCACTGGGACAGTTACTAGGGAGACCCAGTACTTC.

The CDR3, as DNA: TGTGCCAGCAGTTCCTCCGGGACTAGCGGGATCTACGAGCAGTACTTC. It specifies CASSSSGTSGIYEQYF. V gene TRBV28 combines with J gene TRBJ2-7, with 13 bases lining up with TRBD2. CDR1 MDHEN and CDR2 SYDVKM come from the germline V gene. The CDR3 sequence is 16 residues long. V shed 4 bases, J shed 3 bases, and the junction held 6 bases outside the gene matches.

The V call is TRBV10-3, the J call TRBJ2-6; unclear D gene. Germline CDR1 ENHRY, CDR2 SYGVKD. This CDR3 has 14 residues. V dropped 7 bases and J dropped 1 base, with 8 bases sitting between them. Here the CDR3 reads CAIKIGSGANVLTF. CDR3 nucleotides: TGTGCCATCAAAATAGGGTCTGGGGCCAACGTCCTGACTTTC.

This clone was seen a handful of times. V and J are TRBV7-2 and TRBJ2-2; D gene ambiguous. This CDR3 has 15 residues. V was pared by 4 bases and J by 6 bases, with 15 bases between. Germline CDR1 and CDR2: SGHTA and FQGNSA. DNA for the CDR3: TGTGCCAGCAGCTCACGCGACCCCTTATCCGGGGAGCTGTTTTTT. Encoded protein: CASSSRDPLSGELFF.

The J gene is TRBJ2-5, the V gene TRBV11-2; either TRBD1 or TRBD2 may supply D (6 bases each). V gave up 1 base and J gave up 4 bases, with 16 bases separating them. CDR3 length: 16 amino acids. Germline V gives CDR1 SGHAT, CDR2 FQNNGV. DNA of the CDR3: TGTGCCAGCAGCTTAGGGGGGGCGGGGACCCCAGAGACCCAGTACTTC. Translation: CASSLGGAGTPETQYF.

The genes are TRBV6-6 and TRBJ2-7; 7 bases align to TRBD1. This CDR3 has 15 residues. Germline CDR1 is MNHNY and CDR2 is SVGAGI (reference sequence). V lost 2 bases and J lost 0; bases outside the gene matches: 4. The CDR3 region is CASSYAAGGSYEQYF. The CDR3 bases are TGTGCCAGCAGTTACGCTGCAGGGGGCTCCTACGAGCAGTACTTC.

In this sample, this clone turned up once. The chain is built from TRBV18 and TRBJ2-2; the D is unclear. This CDR3 is built from 15 residues. Germline CDR1 is KGHSH and CDR2 is LQKENI. Trimming pared 2 bases from V and 5 bases from J, leaving 12 bases between. CDR3 nucleotides: TGTGCCAGCTCACCAGATAGAATCGATACCGGGGAGCTGTTTTTT. Translation: CASSPDRIDTGELFF.

V and J are TRBV14 and TRBJ1-2, with a possible D match to TRBD1 (5 bases). The germline V gene encodes CDR1 SGHDN and CDR2 FVKESK. The CDR3 runs 14 residues. V was clipped by 3 bases and J by 4 bases, with 12 bases between them. Here the CDR3 DNA reads TGTGCCAGCAGCCATCATGGGGGACGCTATGGCTACACCTTC. Translated, it gives CASSHHGGRYGYTF. Variable domain in full (rest from reference TRBV14 and TRBJ1-2): EAGVTQFPSHSVIEKGQTVTLRCDPISGHDNLYWYRRVMGKEIKFLLHFVKESKQDESGMPNNRFLAERTGGTYSTLKVQPAELEDSGVYFCASSHHGGRYGYTFGSGTRLTVV.

The V and J genes are TRBV28 and TRBJ2-3; D possibly corresponds to TRBD2 (6 bases). The CDR3 sequence is 15 residues long. Germline V gene lookup returns CDR1 MDHEN and CDR2 SYDVKM. The germline V and J ends were trimmed by 3 bases and 0 bases, with 10 bases remaining between them. DNA of the CDR3: TGTGCCAGCAGTTTTGGGGGGACTAGCACAGATACGCAGTATTTT. Translation gives CASSFGGTSTDTQYF. The whole variable domain, remainder taken from reference TRBV28 and TRBJ2-3, is DVKVTQSSRYLVKRTGEKVFLECVQDMDHENMFWYRQDPGLGLRLIYFSYDVKMKEKGDIPEGYSVSREKKERFSLILESASTNQTSMYLCASSFGGTSTDTQYFGPGTRLTVL.

The V gene is TRBV19, the J gene TRBJ2-3; D remains unclear. The CDR3 has 16 residues. Germline CDR1 LNHDA, CDR2 SQIVND (reference sequence). Trimming took off 4 bases at V and 3 bases at J, with 17 bases between the two ends. CDR3 nucleotide sequence: TGTGCCAGTAGTAAGTCAACTGGCGAGGCAACAGATACGCAGTATTTT. Translated: CASSKSTGEATDTQYF.

As to this clone: The sample has other DNA sequences that encode this CDR3 too. The rearrangement uses TRBV18 and TRBJ2-1, with D possibly matching TRBD2 (7 bases). Trimming cost V 1 base and J 1 base, with 8 bases left between them. This CDR3 region has 15 residues. Germline lookup yields CDR1 KGHSH and CDR2 LQKENI. The CDR3 protein is CASSPQGGSYNEQFF. The CDR3, as DNA: TGTGCCAGCTCACCACAGGGGGGGTCCTACAATGAGCAGTTCTTC.

V is TRBV28 and J is TRBJ1-2, with D hard to call. V lost 6 bases to trimming and J lost 3 bases, with 17 bases between them. The CDR3 has 15 amino acids. In germline, CDR1 is MDHEN, CDR2 SYDVKM. CDR3 in amino acids: CASSPPGSPYYGYTF. The CDR3 DNA is TGTGCCAGCAGCCCCCCGGGATCCCCGTACTATGGCTACACCTTC.

The chain couples TRBV5-1 to TRBJ2-5; the match to TRBD2 covers 10 bases. This CDR3 region has 16 residues. The junction had 7 bases not matched to a gene; V was cut back by 4 bases and J by 1 base. Germline V gives CDR1 SGHRS, CDR2 YFSETQ. The CDR3: CASSRGSGRFQETQYF. In nucleotides, the CDR3 is TGCGCCAGCAGCCGTGGTAGCGGGAGGTTCCAAGAGACCCAGTACTTC. The full variable domain, with the rest looked up from reference TRBV5-1 and TRBJ2-5, is KAGVTQTPRYLIKTRGQQVTLSCSPISGHRSVSWYQQTPGQGLQFLFEYFSETQRNKGNFPGRFSGRQFSNSRSEMNVSTLELGDSALYLCASSRGSGRFQETQYFGPGTRLLVL.